This T cell receptor beta chain was profiled in a study of blood T cell repertoires in COVID-19. Study-level background: Researchers got acute and convalescent COVID-19 samples from the United States, Italy and Spain. PBMCs, B-cell-depleted T cells, or T cells provided the cDNA or gDNA that made up the material.

The CDR3 runs to 13 residues. CDR1 is SGHAT and CDR2 is FQNNGV in the germline V gene. The V gene lost 1 base and the J gene lost 8 bases, with 11 bases spanning the gap. Per the original methods: Reference gene primer amplification in the assay estimated nucleated cell counts. TCRdb keeps only in-frame clones here, not all; method: immunoSEQ multiplex PCR. Clone size and V and J calls were adopted from that table, with D and trimming inferred from the DNA. The profile shows around 230,000 clones, 65% to 85% of them singletons. This sequence joins TRBV11-2 and TRBJ1-2, with a tentative D call TRBD1 (6 bases). The material sequenced was peripheral blood. The sequence was collected from a man aged 35 to 55 with acute or convalescent COVID-19. In DNA form, the CDR3 reads TGTGCCAGCAGCTTAGCAGGGGAATTGGGCTACACCTTC. Protein product: CASSLAGELGYTF.